Below, one TCR beta chain is given with its context. Per the germline V gene, CDR1 is MDHEN and CDR2 is SYDVKM. This CDR3 contains 18 residues. With 1 base removed from V and 2 bases from J, the gap between germline ends came to 21 bases. This record comes from a study of glioma-infiltrating T cells after dendritic cell vaccination. Study-level information: The vaccine used monocyte-derived dendritic cells pulsed overnight with autologous tumor lysate.

The table came from immunoSEQ multiplex PCR; TCRdb's copy has only in-frame clones and leaves some out. The sample consists of more than 60,000 clones, around four fifths of them appearing once. The sample was blood, taken before dendritic cell vaccination. The chain carries TRBV28 and TRBJ2-7; TRBD1 might be the D (6 bases). The TCR sequence derives from a human donor with glioblastoma. CDR3 DNA: TGTGCCAGCAGTTTATTAAAGGCCTACAGGGAACTCACCTACGAGCAGTACTTC. Translating it yields CASSLLKAYRELTYEQYF.